This is a list of T cell receptor beta chains from one sample in a study of T-cell reconstitution after alpha-beta-depleted transplantation in children. TCRdb itself ran the PCR reads through MiXCR, one entry per CDR3 protein. This repertoire shows about 200,000 distinct CDR3 sequences, about 8.7% found once; its top ten account for 35%. Here the sequenced sample was PBMCs, mostly from graft donor cells, taken 360 days after TCRalphabeta/CD19-depleted stem cell transplant. Receptor source: a male patient aged 2 to 10 who had a stem cell transplant for acute myeloid leukemia, so the T cells may come from the graft donor. The conserved cysteine and the conserved F or W are not part of the CDR3 here.

V gene	J gene	CDR3 protein
TRBV27	TRBJ2-1	ASSLNPWLSDSYNEQF
TRBV12-3/TRBV12-4	TRBJ2-2	ASSPLASGKPRPGELF
TRBV5-1	TRBJ2-4	ASSLEGSGNIQY
TRBV27	TRBJ1-5	ASSLRGNQPQH
TRBV5-1	TRBJ2-2	ASSFPELNTGELF
TRBV7-9	TRBJ1-1	ASSSTFGNTEAF
TRBV11-2	TRBJ2-1	ASSFTSGVYNEQF
TRBV2	TRBJ2-4	ASRTRLGGNIQY
TRBV7-2	TRBJ2-7	ASSYHGTSGSAYEQY
TRBV25-1	TRBJ2-3	ASSERWLAGATDTQY
TRBV7-3	TRBJ2-1	ASSLTRNYEQF
TRBV27	TRBJ2-7	ASSVGTGTGEQY
TRBV30	TRBJ2-2	AWTYGSAGELF
TRBV28	TRBJ2-2	ASSFWFGGADTGELF